This T cell receptor beta chain was identified during a study of T cells after yellow fever vaccination. On the study more broadly: When fractions had low cell numbers, they were prepared with SMART-Seq v4 Ultra Low Input. Study-wide points: Clonotype sharing between CD4 and CD8 compartments was small.

With regard to this clonotype: What it recognizes is unknown.

Germline CDR1 SQVTM, CDR2 ANQGSEA. The CDR3 covers 13 residues. The V gene lost 6 bases and the J gene lost 2 bases, with 13 bases spanning the gap. UMIs were added to TCR cDNA along with a universal primer site when it was made by 5'RACE template switching. Using its own MiXCR run on the 5' RACE reads, TCRdb lists one record per CDR3 protein. Altogether around 610,000 distinct CDR3 sequences are present, about 13% being singletons, with the ten largest covering over 11%. This chain joins TRBV29-1 and TRBJ2-5; D is perhaps TRBD1 (6 bases). This TCR was sampled from a man aged 30 to 39 who received the YFV17D yellow fever vaccine. Source: PBMCs, taken on the day of the yellow fever booster vaccination. The CDR3 loop is CSVRRTEQETQYF. The CDR3 DNA sequence: TGCAGCGTCAGGCGGACAGAACAAGAGACCCAGTACTTC.